Each of the 21 T cell receptor beta chains below was sequenced from the same sample in a study of patients and donors after allogeneic stem cell transplantation. One entry per CDR3 protein, called by TCRdb with MiXCR from the RT-PCR reads. This table holds about a million distinct CDR3 sequences, approximately 18% found once. Sequencing was done on a sample of blood, either unsorted or a sorted T cell fraction (not recorded which). The source of these receptors is a human donor who was either an allogeneic HSCT recipient or a stem cell or donor lymphocyte infusion donor (not recorded which). It is not recorded whose cells these are; they may come from a transplant donor.

In its sample, this clonotype was seen a few times. V usage is TRBV20-1 and J usage is TRBJ1-6, with TRBD1 matching 9 bases. Trimming at V came to 5 bases and at J to 10 bases, leaving 9 bases not matched to a gene. Germline values: CDR1 DFQATT, CDR2 SNEGSKA (reference sequence). This CDR3 has 14 residues. The CDR3 DNA sequence: TGCAGTGCTGGAGGGACAGGGAGGAACTCACCCCTCCACTTT. As protein: CSAGGTGRNSPLHF.

The V gene is TRBV7-9, the J gene TRBJ1-6, with D possibly TRBD1 on 5 matching bases. The V gene's germline CDR1 is SEHNR and CDR2 FQNEAQ (reference sequence). CDR3 length equals 16 residues. Trimming took off 4 bases at V and 7 bases at J, with 17 bases between the two ends. The DNA of the CDR3 is TGTGCCAGCAGCTGGGGTGCAGACAGATTGAATTCACCCCTCCACTTT. This sequence encodes CASSWGADRLNSPLHF.

This clonotype was counted only a few times. CDR3 nucleotides: TGTGCCTGGATCTGGGACAGCGAAGCTTTCTTT. Its protein product is CAWIWDSEAFF. This chain links TRBV30 with TRBJ1-1; 7 bases are a match to TRBD1. This CDR3 is 11 amino acids long. CDR1 and CDR2 from the germline V gene are GTSNPN and SVGIG (reference sequence). J gave up 8 bases and V 4 bases, and 4 bases lay outside the gene matches.

The chain's CDR3 is CASSQVVSAETQYF. The CDR3 DNA follows: TGTGCCAGCAGCCAAGTGGTTAGCGCGGAGACCCAGTACTTC. V usage is TRBV3-1 and J usage is TRBJ2-5, with D possibly matching TRBD2 (5 bases). The germline gives CDR1 LGHDT, CDR2 YNNKEL (reference sequence). The CDR3 is 14 amino acids. V lost 1 base and J 5 bases, leaving 11 bases between the germline ends.

In this sample, this clonotype turned up a few times. The genes are TRBV12-3 or TRBV12-4 and TRBJ1-2; D gene ambiguous. This CDR3 is built from 13 residues. Deletions cut 2 bases from V and 8 bases from J, with 12 bases between. CDR3: CASSLISAVGYTF. CDR3 in DNA: TGTGCCAGCAGTTTAATATCCGCGGTCGGCTACACCTTC.

This sequence joins TRBV18 and TRBJ1-4; D remains unclear. The length of the CDR3 is 16 residues. Germline V CDR1 and CDR2: KGHSH, LQKENI. Trimming left V 5 bases short and J 0 bases short, with 13 bases between. The CDR3 sequence is CASSLRATATNEKLFF. The CDR3 coding sequence is TGTGCCAGCTCATTACGGGCTACTGCAACTAATGAAAAACTGTTTTTT.

This chain joins TRBV7-9 and TRBJ1-4; the D is unclear. Looked up from germline, CDR1 is SEHNR and CDR2 is FQNEAQ (reference sequence). This CDR3 comprises 12 residues. Trimming took 5 bases from V and 6 from J, leaving 7 bases between them. CDR3 protein: CASSARDEKLFF. CDR3 nucleotides: TGTGCCAGCAGCGCGCGGGATGAAAAACTGTTTTTT.

The sample holds many counts of this clonotype. This chain joins TRBV25-1 and TRBJ2-1; TRBD1 aligns across 7 bases. Germline values: CDR1 MGHDK, CDR2 SYGVNS. V shed 0 bases and J 5 bases; nucleotides not matched to a gene: 7. CDR3 length: 16 amino acids. CDR3 coding DNA: TGTGCCAGCAGTGAATACTCGGGACAGCCCGACAATGAGCAGTTCTTC. This codes for CASSEYSGQPDNEQFF.

This clonotype was seen repeatedly, ten times or more. The gene calls are TRBV5-1 and TRBJ2-3; 11 positions match TRBD2. J gave up 5 bases and V 2 bases, and 4 bases lay outside the gene matches. This CDR3 comprises 15 residues. Germline CDR1 SGHRS, CDR2 YFSETQ. As DNA, the CDR3 is TGCGCCAGCAGCTTTAGCGGGAGGGCAGTAGATACGCAGTATTTT. Translated: CASSFSGRAVDTQYF.

CDR3 region: CASSYSGTRGGGEQYF. The CDR3 nucleotides are TGTGCCAGCAGTTACTCAGGGACTAGAGGGGGTGGCGAGCAGTACTTC. The chain carries TRBV6-5 and TRBJ2-7; 8 nucleotides agree with TRBD2. J lost 6 bases, V lost 0 bases, and 10 bases had no gene match. Germline loops: CDR1 MNHEY, CDR2 SVGAGI. This CDR3 contains 16 residues.

This chain links TRBV6-1 with TRBJ1-5, with D possibly being TRBD1 (6 bases). The length of the CDR3 is 15 residues. Germline-derived CDR1 and CDR2 are MNHNS and SASEGT. Between the trimmed V and J ends, which lost 6 bases and 0 bases, there was a span of 12 bases. CDR3 nucleotides: TGTGCCAGCAGGTCGGACAGCGCTAGCAATCAGCCCCAGCATTTT. Its protein is CASRSDSASNQPQHF.

CDR3 bases: TGTGCCAGCAGCTCCCCGACTAGCGGGGGAACAGATACGCAGTATTTT. Encoded protein: CASSSPTSGGTDTQYF. This chain uses TRBV11-2 with TRBJ2-3, with 12 bases fitting TRBD2. J was trimmed by 3 bases and V by 4 bases; bases with no gene match: 5. In germline, CDR1 is SGHAT, CDR2 FQNNGV. This CDR3 region has 16 residues.

The chain employs TRBV5-1 and TRBJ2-7; D may be TRBD2 (6 bases). The length of the CDR3 is 15 residues. V was shortened by 0 bases and J by 6 bases, with 16 bases between the two germline ends. Germline V CDR1 and CDR2: SGHRS, YFSETQ. The CDR3 loop is CASSLVSGREFEQYF. The DNA of the CDR3 is TGCGCCAGCAGCTTGGTATCCGGCCGGGAGTTCGAGCAGTACTTC.

This clonotype was detected a few times. V and J are TRBV7-3 and TRBJ1-2; possibly TRBD1 for D (6 bases). Trimming left V 2 bases short and J 6 bases short, with 13 bases between. CDR1 SGHTA and CDR2 FQGTGA come from the germline V gene. This CDR3 is 14 amino acids long. The CDR3 DNA sequence: TGTGCCAGCAGCTTAGGCCCGGGGGGCCATGGCTACACCTTC. As protein: CASSLGPGGHGYTF.

This clonotype appeared a few times. This chain joins TRBV20-1 and TRBJ1-2; weak D call: TRBD1 (5 bases). The CDR3 runs to 14 residues. Trimming took off 6 bases at V and 3 bases at J, with 17 bases between the two ends. CDR1 and CDR2 from the germline V gene are DFQATT and SNEGSKA (reference sequence). Here the CDR3 DNA reads TGCAGTGCACAGGATGACCGGGATTACTATGGCTACACCTTC. Protein: CSAQDDRDYYGYTF.

The chain carries TRBV7-9 and TRBJ2-7; the match to TRBD2 covers 7 bases. The V gene's germline CDR1 is SEHNR and CDR2 FQNEAQ (reference sequence). This CDR3 comprises 16 residues. With V trimmed by 5 bases and J by 5 bases, 15 bases remained unmatched. CDR3 in amino acids: CASSRVGGSGRHEQYF. The CDR3 nucleotides are TGTGCCAGCAGCCGAGTGGGGGGGTCCGGGAGGCACGAGCAGTACTTC.

About this clonotype: The junction differs from germline at one of its ends, possibly a read error. The chain combines TRBV9 with TRBJ1-5; D is undetermined. The CDR3 is made up of 14 amino acids. Looked up from germline, CDR1 is SGDLS and CDR2 is YYNGEE. The DNA for the CDR3 is TGTGCCAGCAGCCCAACGTCGAGGAGTCAGGCCCAGCATTTT. It yields the protein CASSPTSRSQAQHF.

The V and J genes are TRBV20-1 and TRBJ2-1; TRBD2 matches at 7 bases. CDR1 is DFQATT, CDR2 SNEGSKA, per germline (reference sequence). This CDR3 region has 14 residues. V was clipped by 4 bases and J by 8 bases; unmatched bases: 11. CDR3 amino acids: CSAIPSGLNYEQFF. The CDR3 coding sequence is TGCAGTGCTATTCCTAGCGGCTTGAACTATGAGCAGTTCTTC.

This clonotype was counted a few times. The rearrangement joins TRBV12-3 or TRBV12-4 to TRBJ2-3, with D possibly being TRBD2 (6 bases). CDR3 length: 18 residues. V was clipped by 4 bases and J by 1 base, with 21 bases between them. CDR3 residues: CASSYNRGGITGTDTQYF. Written as DNA, the CDR3 is TGTGCCAGCAGTTACAACCGGGGCGGGATTACGGGCACAGATACGCAGTATTTT.

This chain connects TRBV20-1 to TRBJ2-3; tentative D call: TRBD1 (5 bases). Trimming pared 6 bases from V and 5 bases from J, leaving 18 bases between. The CDR3 is 14 amino acids. Per the germline V gene, CDR1 is DFQATT and CDR2 is SNEGSKA (reference sequence). CDR3 coding DNA: TGCAGTGCAGAACCGGGCCCCCAGGGAGATACGCAGTATTTT. Its protein is CSAEPGPQGDTQYF.

The chain combines TRBV27 with TRBJ1-6, with D perhaps matching TRBD1 (5 bases). V was pared by 4 bases and J by 7 bases, with 17 bases between. Germline V lookup: CDR1 MNHEY, CDR2 SMNVEV (reference sequence). This CDR3 is built from 16 residues. CDR3 nucleotide sequence: TGTGCCAGCAGTTCCCAACCGACGGGGGAGAATTCACCCCTCCACTTT. Residues: CASSSQPTGENSPLHF.